This record covers a single TCR beta chain. Its antigen target is currently unknown. Base qualities are missing; no much larger clone stands one base away. Participants in the prospective study were enrolled through a virtual design, were aged roughly 18 to 95 years, and lived in roughly 24 United States geographic areas. To assign participants to cohorts, the prospective study relied on clinical history that participants themselves reported in a screening survey and a study questionnaire. Recovered participants in ImmuneRACE Cohort 3 were defined by two consecutive negative NP/OP PCR tests, clearance by a healthcare professional, or resolution of symptoms. Mobile phlebotomists in the prospective study collected whole blood, serum and a nasopharyngeal or oropharyngeal swab from every participant. Prospective study participants could optionally give additional blood draws and questionnaires over an approximately two-month period. Before DNA extraction, prospective study blood samples were shipped either frozen or at room temperature.

The data were obtained in a study of blood T cell repertoires in COVID-19 (dated by TCRdb to 2020 to 2021). For the wider study: The collaborator samples originated in the United States, Italy and Spain and spanned the acute and convalescent phases of COVID-19. The dataset comprised deeply sampled blood TCRbeta repertoires from subjects exposed to, actively infected with, or recovered from COVID-19. The samples were drawn from two sources: the first 160 participants of the ongoing ImmuneRACE study, and 1,000 to 1,500 subjects contributed by 6 global collaborators. Where available, HLA class I and class II types were taken from metadata supplied by the sample provider and were not determined by assay-based typing. The repertoires were made available in a free public database intended to serve as a resource for research on the immune response to SARS-CoV-2. A de-identified subject ID, COVID-19 status, age in years and sex were almost always included in the sample metadata. The prospective study material was composed of cDNA or gDNA derived from T cells, B-cell-depleted T cells, or PBMCs.

Overall results and qualifications from the work: Clinical and demographic metadata were provided uncurated, with the amount varying by source and participant.

From the cysteine through the phenylalanine, the CDR3 covers 15 amino acids. This entry keeps only the CDR3 DNA: 45 bases, framed from base 1. V loses 8 bases at its end and J loses 3 bases; junction bases beyond the gene matches: 9. CDR1 and CDR2 were assigned from the germline V gene as MNHEY and SVGAGI. TCRbeta CDR3 regions were amplified from genomic DNA by means of the immunoSEQ Assay, a bias-controlled multiplex PCR. In the paper's pipeline: Nucleated cell counts per sample were estimated from amplification of reference gene primers within the assay. To quantify the absolute abundance of each unique TCRbeta CDR3 rearrangement, sequence reads were collapsed and filtered. For each sample, productive Simpson clonality was calculated as the square root of Simpson's diversity index over productive rearrangements. Entries here come from immuneACCESS through TCRdb and include only in-frame sequences with V and J called. Some clones fail to appear in such tables; in the studies checked, an unresolved V gene covers under half of the shortfall, and the cause of the remainder is unknown. V, J and clone size derive from that table, while D and trimming were established from the DNA sequence. This sample is represented by under 200,000 clones; around 78% of them were singletons. The top ten clonotypes cover 4.4% of the sample.

This TCR came from a woman in her forties or fifties who had recovered from COVID-19. The sequence joins TRBV6-5 to TRBJ1-3; TRBD1 aligns with 8 central bases. The sequenced sample was PBMCs or T cells enriched from blood (not recorded which). The bases read TGTGCCAGCGGAGGACAGGGTCTGAGTGGAAACACCATATATTTT. Protein translation: CASGGQGLSGNTIYF.